The TCR beta chain described here comes from a study of T cell clonality in common variable immunodeficiency. The table came from immunoSEQ multiplex PCR; TCRdb's copy has only in-frame clones and leaves some out. This sample carries about 41,000 clones, none of them present only once. This clone was counted ten times or more. Its antigen remains unidentified. Coverage ceases 3 residues before the CDR3 finishes, and the germline J gene fills in the end. CDR1 is SEHNR, CDR2 FQNEAQ, per germline (reference sequence). The CDR3 spans 15 residues. Trimming shortened V by 5 bases and J by 4 bases, and 14 bases separated the two germline ends. Study results and limitations: CVID subjects had higher TCRbeta clonality than healthy controls, most marked in about a third.

This receptor was taken from a person aged 18-69 years in good health. The chain carries TRBV7-9 and TRBJ1-4; tentative D call: TRBD1 (6 bases). The sample was peripheral blood mononuclear cells. This CDR3 reads CASSPTGSHNEKLFF. Partial CDR3 DNA: TGTGCCAGCAGCCCAACAGGGTCTCATAATGAAAAA.